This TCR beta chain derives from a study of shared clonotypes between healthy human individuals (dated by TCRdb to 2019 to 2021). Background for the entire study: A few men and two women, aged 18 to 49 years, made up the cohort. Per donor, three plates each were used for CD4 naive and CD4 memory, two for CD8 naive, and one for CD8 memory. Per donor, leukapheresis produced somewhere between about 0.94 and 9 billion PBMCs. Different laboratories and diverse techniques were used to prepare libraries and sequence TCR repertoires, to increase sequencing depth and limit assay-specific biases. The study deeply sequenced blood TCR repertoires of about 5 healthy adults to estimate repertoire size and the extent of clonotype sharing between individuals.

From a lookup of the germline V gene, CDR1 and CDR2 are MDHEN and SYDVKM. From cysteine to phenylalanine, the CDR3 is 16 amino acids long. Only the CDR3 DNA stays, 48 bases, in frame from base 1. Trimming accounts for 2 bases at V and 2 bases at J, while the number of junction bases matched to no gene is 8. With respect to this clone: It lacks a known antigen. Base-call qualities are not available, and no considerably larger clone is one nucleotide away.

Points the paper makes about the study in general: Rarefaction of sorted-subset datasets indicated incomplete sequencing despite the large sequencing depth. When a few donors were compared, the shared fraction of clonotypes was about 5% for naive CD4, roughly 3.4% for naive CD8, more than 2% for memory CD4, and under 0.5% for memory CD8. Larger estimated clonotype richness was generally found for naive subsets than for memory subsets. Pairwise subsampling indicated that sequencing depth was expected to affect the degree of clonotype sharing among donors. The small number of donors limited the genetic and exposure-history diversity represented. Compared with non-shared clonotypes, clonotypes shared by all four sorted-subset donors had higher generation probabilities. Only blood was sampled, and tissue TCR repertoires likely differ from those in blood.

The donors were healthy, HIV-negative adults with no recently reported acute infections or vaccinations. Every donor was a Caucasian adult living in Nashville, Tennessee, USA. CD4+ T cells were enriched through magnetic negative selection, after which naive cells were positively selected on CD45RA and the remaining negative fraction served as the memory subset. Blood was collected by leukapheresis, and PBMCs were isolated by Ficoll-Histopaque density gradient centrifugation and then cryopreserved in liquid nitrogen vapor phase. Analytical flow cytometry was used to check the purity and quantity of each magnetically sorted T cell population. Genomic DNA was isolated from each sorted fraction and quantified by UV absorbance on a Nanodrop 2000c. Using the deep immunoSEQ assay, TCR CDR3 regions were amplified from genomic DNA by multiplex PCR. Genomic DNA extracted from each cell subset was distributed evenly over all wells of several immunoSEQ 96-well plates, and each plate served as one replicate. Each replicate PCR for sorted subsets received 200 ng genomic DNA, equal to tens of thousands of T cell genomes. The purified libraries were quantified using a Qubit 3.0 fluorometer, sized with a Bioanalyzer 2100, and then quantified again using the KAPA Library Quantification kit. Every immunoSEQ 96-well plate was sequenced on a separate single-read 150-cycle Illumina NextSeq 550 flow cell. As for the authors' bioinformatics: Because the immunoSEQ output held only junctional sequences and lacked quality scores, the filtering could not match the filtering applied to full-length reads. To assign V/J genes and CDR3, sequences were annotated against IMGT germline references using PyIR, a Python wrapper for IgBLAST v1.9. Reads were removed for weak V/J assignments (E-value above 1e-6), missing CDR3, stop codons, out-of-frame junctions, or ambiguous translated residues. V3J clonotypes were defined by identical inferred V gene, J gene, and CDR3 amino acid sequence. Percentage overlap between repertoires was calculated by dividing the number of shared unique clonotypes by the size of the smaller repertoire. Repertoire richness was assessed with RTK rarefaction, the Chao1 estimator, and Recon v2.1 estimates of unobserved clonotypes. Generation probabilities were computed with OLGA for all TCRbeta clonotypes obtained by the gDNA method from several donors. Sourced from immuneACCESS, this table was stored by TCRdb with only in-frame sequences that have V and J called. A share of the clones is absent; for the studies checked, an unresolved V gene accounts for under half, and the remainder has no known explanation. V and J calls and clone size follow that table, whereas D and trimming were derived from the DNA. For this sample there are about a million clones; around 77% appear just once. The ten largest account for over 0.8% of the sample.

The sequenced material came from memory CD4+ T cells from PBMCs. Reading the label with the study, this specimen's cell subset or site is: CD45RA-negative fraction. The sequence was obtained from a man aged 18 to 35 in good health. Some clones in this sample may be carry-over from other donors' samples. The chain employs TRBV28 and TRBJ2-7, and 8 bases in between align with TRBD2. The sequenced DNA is TGTGCCAGCAGTTTAGAGGCGGGAGGTCAAACCTACGAGCAGTACTTC. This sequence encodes CASSLEAGGQTYEQYF.